This T cell receptor (beta chain) was sequenced in a study of blood T cell repertoires in COVID-19. Produced via immunoSEQ multiplex PCR; TCRdb's table is partial and in-frame only. The data contain tens of thousands of clones, approximately 82% of them seen just once; the ten biggest clones take up 5.5% to 7%. The CDR3 runs 13 residues. Trimming stripped 5 bases from V and 2 bases from J, with 9 bases between. The V gene's germline CDR1 is SGHAT and CDR2 FQDESV (reference sequence). Sequenced sample: peripheral blood. The chain has TRBV11-1 and TRBJ1-2; TRBD1 might be the D (5 bases). The receptor's source is a human donor in a cohort sampled during active or convalescent COVID-19. CDR3 DNA: TGTGCCAGCAGCGTGGACATGAACTATGGCTACACCTTC. Residues: CASSVDMNYGYTF.